This T cell receptor (beta chain) is from a study of monozygotic twins with inflammatory bowel disease. Someone took a roughly 2.7 ml blood sample from each of the donors. The template switching step added UMIs that contained a 6-nucleotide sample barcode. From the 5' RACE reads, TCRdb lists one entry per CDR3 protein and no DNA. The sample table sets out more than 120,000 distinct CDR3 sequences. CDR1 and CDR2 from the germline V gene are DFQATT and SNEGSKA (reference sequence). The CDR3 covers 14 residues. The chain uses TRBV20-1 and TRBJ2-7; lacking DNA, the TRBD2 call made by TCRdb goes unchecked. The TCR comes from a human donor with ulcerative colitis or Crohn's disease, or a healthy co-twin of an affected twin (not recorded which). The sample taken for sequencing was blood. The CDR3 reads CSARRLAASGEQYF.